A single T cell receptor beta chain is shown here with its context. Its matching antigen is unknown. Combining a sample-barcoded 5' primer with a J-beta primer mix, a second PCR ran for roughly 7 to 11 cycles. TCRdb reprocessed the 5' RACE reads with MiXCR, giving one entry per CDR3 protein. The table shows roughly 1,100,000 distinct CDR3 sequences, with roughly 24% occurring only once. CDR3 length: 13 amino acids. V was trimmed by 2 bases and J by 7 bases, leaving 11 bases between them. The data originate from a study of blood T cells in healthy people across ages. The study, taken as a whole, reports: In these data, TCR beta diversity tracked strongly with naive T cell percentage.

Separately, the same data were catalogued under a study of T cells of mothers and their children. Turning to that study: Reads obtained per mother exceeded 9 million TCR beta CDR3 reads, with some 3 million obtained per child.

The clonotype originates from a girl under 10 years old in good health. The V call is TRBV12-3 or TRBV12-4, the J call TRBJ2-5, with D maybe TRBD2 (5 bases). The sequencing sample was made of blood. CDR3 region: CASSLNVGGTQYF. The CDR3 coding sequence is TGTGCCAGCAGTTTAAACGTAGGAGGGACCCAGTACTTC.